This T cell receptor beta chain was identified during a study of shared clonotypes between healthy human individuals. Some clones are missing from TCRdb's copy, which holds only in-frame ones; the method was immunoSEQ multiplex PCR. This sample yields hundreds of thousands of clones, of which around 97% are seen a single time; 0.055% to 0.07% belongs to the top ten. Comments on this clone: Its antigen is not known.

Study-level results: Unshared clonotypes carried lower generation probabilities than those common to all four donors. The researchers took only blood, and tissue repertoires probably look different.

Sequenced material: naive CD4+ T cells sorted from blood. Subset meaning: CD45RA+ positively selected. The receptor was derived from a woman in her twenties or thirties in good health.

The CDR3 DNA reads as TGTGCCAGCAGCTTTAGCGGGAGTATCACCGGGGAGCTGTTTTTT. The encoded protein is CASSFSGSITGELFF. The V gene is TRBV7-2, the J gene TRBJ2-2; 9 nucleotides agree with TRBD2. Trimming took 3 bases from V and 4 from J; bases not matched to a gene: 3. CDR1 and CDR2 (germline): SGHTA, FQGNSA. CDR3 size: 15 residues. The whole variable domain, filled in from reference TRBV7-2 and TRBJ2-2, reads GAGVSQSPSNKVTEKGKDVELRCDPISGHTALYWYRQSLGQGLEFLIYFQGNSAPDKSGLPSDRFSAERTGGSVSTLTIQRTQQEDSAVYLCASSFSGSITGELFFGEGSRLTVL.